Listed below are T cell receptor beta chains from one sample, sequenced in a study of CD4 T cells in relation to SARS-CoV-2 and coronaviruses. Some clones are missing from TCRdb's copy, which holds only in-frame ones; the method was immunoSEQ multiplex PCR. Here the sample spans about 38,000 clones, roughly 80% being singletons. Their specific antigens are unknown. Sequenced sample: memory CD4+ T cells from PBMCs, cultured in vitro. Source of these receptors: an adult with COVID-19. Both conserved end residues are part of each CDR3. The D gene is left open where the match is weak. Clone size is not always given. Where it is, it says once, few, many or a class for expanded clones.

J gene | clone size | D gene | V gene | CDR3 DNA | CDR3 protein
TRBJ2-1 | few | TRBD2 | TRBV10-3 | TGTGCCATCAGGACGATCGGGACTAGCGCTCGGGAGCAGTTCTTC | CAIRTIGTSAREQFF
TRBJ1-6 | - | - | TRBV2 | TGTGCCAGCAGTGAAAGGGGTACCAGTTCCCTCCACTTT | CASSERGTSSLHF
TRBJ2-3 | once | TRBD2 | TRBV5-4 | TGTGCCAGCAGCCCACCTCTAGCGGGAGTAGGTGATACGCAGTATTTT | CASSPPLAGVGDTQYF
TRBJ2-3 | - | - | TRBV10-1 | TGCGCCAGCAGTGAGGGGGGACCTTGGGGCACAGATACGCAGTATTTT | CASSEGGPWGTDTQYF
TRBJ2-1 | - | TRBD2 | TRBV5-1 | TGCGCCAGCAGACTGTCTAGCGGAGGAGCCTACAATGAGCAGTTCTTC | CASRLSSGGAYNEQFF
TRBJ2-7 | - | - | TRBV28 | TGTGCCAGCAGTTCCTCCCTGAAGAGAGGGATGTGGGAGCAGTACTTC | CASSSSLKRGMWEQYF
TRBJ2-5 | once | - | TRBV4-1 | TGCGCCAGCAGCCAAGGTCAGGGGGGGATGATCGGAGAGACCCAGTACTTC | CASSQGQGGMIGETQYF
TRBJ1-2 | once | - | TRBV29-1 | TGCAGCGCTTCCCCGGACCACTATGGCTACACCTTC | CSASPDHYGYTF
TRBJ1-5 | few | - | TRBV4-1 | TGCGCCAGCAGCCAAGAGGCTAATCAGCCCCAGCATTTT | CASSQEANQPQHF
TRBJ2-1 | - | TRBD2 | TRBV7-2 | TGTGCCAGCAGCTTCGCTAGCGGGAGGGCCCTTCAGTTCTTC | CASSFASGRALQFF
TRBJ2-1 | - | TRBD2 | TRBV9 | TGTGCCAGCAGCGTAGGGGCCCCCGGGCTAGCGGGAGATAATCACGAGTTCTTC | CASSVGAPGLAGDNHEFF
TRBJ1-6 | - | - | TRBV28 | TGTGCCAGCAGTTTGTCGGCAGGGGTACGTAATTCACCCCTCCACTTT | CASSLSAGVRNSPLHF
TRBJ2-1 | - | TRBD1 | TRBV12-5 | TGTGCTAGTGGTTTGGTACTTGGACAGGAAAACAATGAGCAGTTCTTC | CASGLVLGQENNEQFF
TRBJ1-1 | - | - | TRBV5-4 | TGTGCCAGCAGTGTGGAGGGTGATGAAGCTTTCTTT | CASSVEGDEAFF
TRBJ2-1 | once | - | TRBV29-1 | TGCAGCGTTGAGAGTTGGCAGAACAATGAGCAGTTCTTC | CSVESWQNNEQFF
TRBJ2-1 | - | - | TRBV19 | TGTGCCAGTAGTGCCTTCAATGAGCAGTTCTTC | CASSAFNEQFF
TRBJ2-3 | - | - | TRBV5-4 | TGTGCCAGCAGCCCGAAAAGAAGCACAGATACGCAGTATTTT | CASSPKRSTDTQYF
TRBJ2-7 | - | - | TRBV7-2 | TGTGCCAGCAGCAGAAACCGGGAGATTACCTACGAGCAGTACTTC | CASSRNREITYEQYF
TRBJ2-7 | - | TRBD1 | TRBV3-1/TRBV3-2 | TGTGCCAGCAGCACAGGGGAAGAATTCGTGCAGTACTTC | CASSTGEEFVQYF
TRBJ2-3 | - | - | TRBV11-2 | TGTGCCAGCGCCCGGGGGCCAGATACGCAGTATTTT | CASARGPDTQYF
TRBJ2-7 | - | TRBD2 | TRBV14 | TGTGCCAGCAGCCAAAAGGGACTAGCGGGAAACGAGCAGTACTTC | CASSQKGLAGNEQYF
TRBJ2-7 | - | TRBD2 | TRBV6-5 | TGTGCCAGCGGACTAGCGGGAGGTTCCTACGAGCAGTACTTC | CASGLAGGSYEQYF
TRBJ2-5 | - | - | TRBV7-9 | TGTGCCAGCAGCCGAACATCGCTCGAGACCCAGTACTTC | CASSRTSLETQYF
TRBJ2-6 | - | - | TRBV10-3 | TGTGCCATCAGTGAGTCGGGGGGCACTGGGGCCAACGTCCTGACTTTC | CAISESGGTGANVLTF
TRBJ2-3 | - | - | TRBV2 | TGTGCCAGCAGTGGGGAGAGGAGCACAGATACGCAGTATTTT | CASSGERSTDTQYF
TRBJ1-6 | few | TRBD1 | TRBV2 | TGTGCCAGCGGAGGAGGAGGGATAGTCCCGGGACAGGGGACAAATTCACCCCTCCACTTT | CASGGGGIVPGQGTNSPLHF
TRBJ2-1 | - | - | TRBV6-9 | TGTGCCAGCAGTTGGCAGTGGGATGAGCAGTTCTTC | CASSWQWDEQFF
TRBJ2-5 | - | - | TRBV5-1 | TGCGCCAGCAGCTTGGCACTTGGAGAGACCGGGGGCCAGTACTTC | CASSLALGETGGQYF
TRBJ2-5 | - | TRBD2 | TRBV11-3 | TGTGCCAGCAGTAGCGGGTACCAAGAGACCCAGTACTTC | CASSSGYQETQYF
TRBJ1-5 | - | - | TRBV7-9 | TGTGCCAGCAGCAGGGGAAATCAGCCCCAGCATTTT | CASSRGNQPQHF
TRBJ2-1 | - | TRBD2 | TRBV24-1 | TGTGCCACCAGTGCCCAGACTAGCGGGGTCTCCTACAATGAGCAGTTCTTC | CATSAQTSGVSYNEQFF
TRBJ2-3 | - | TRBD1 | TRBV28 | TGTGCCAGCAGCCCCAGGGGGCCTATGAGCACAGATACGCAGTATTTT | CASSPRGPMSTDTQYF
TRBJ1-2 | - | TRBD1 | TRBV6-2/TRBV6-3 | TGTGCCAGCAGTTTGGCAGGGGGAAACTATGGCTACACCTTC | CASSLAGGNYGYTF
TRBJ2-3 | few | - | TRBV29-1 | TGCAGCGTTGAAGGGGGCACTAGCACAGATACGCAGTATTTT | CSVEGGTSTDTQYF
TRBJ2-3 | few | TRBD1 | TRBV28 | TGTGCCAGCACCCCAGGGGGCCGTAGCACAGATACGCAGTATTTT | CASTPGGRSTDTQYF
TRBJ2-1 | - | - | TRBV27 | TGTGCCAGCAGTGTTGAGCGACAAGCCTACAATGAGCAGTTCTTC | CASSVERQAYNEQFF
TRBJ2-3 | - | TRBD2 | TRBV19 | TGTGCCAGTAGTCCCGCGACTAGCGGGAGGGGAACAGATACGCAGTATTTT | CASSPATSGRGTDTQYF
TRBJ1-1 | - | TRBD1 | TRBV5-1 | TGCGCCAGCAGCTTTTGGGGACAGGGATACACTGAAGCTTTCTTT | CASSFWGQGYTEAFF
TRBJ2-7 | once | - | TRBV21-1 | TGTGCCAGCAGCCCATCGGGGTCCCCAATCTACGAGCAGTACTTC | CASSPSGSPIYEQYF
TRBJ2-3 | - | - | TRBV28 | TGTGCCAGCAGTTTAATCAAGACCCAACCCACAGATACGCAGTATTTT | CASSLIKTQPTDTQYF
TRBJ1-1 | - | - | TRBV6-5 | TGTGCCAGCAGCCCGACTCGAAGGAGCACTGAAGCTTTCTTT | CASSPTRRSTEAFF
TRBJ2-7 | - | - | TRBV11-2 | TGTGCCAGCAGCCCCTGGGGCAGCGCTAGCGAGAGCTCCTACGAGCAGTACTTC | CASSPWGSASESSYEQYF
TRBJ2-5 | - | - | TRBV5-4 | TGTGCCAGCAGCCCGGACCCGCAAGGGACCCAGTACTTC | CASSPDPQGTQYF
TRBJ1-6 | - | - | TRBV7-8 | TGTGCCAGCAGCTTACTTCCACAGAGATCCGAAAATTCACCCCTCCACTTT | CASSLLPQRSENSPLHF
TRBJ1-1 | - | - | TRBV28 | TGTGCCAGCAGTGCAACGAGCACTGAAGCTTTCTTT | CASSATSTEAFF
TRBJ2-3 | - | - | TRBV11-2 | TGTGCCAGCAGCGAGAGGTGGACAGAATCAGATACGCAGTATTTT | CASSERWTESDTQYF
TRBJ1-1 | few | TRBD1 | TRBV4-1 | TGCGCCAGCAGCCAAGAGGCGACAGGGGACACTGAAGCTTTCTTT | CASSQEATGDTEAFF
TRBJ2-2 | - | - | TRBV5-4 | TGTGCCAGCAGCTTGTGGGGGGCGACCGGGGAGCTGTTTTTT | CASSLWGATGELFF
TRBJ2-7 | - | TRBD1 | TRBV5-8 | TGTGCCAGCAGCAAACTGATGACAGGGGGCAACGAGCAGTACTTC | CASSKLMTGGNEQYF